The sequence of this T cell receptor beta chain was determined in a study of CD8 T cells in Susac syndrome. CDR1 and CDR2 from the germline V gene are SGHAT and FQNNGV. The CDR3 length is 13 residues. Trimming pared 5 bases from V and 2 bases from J, leaving 9 bases between. With random hexamers, reverse transcription was performed on roughly 0.5 to 1 ug of RNA. Multiplex immunoSEQ PCR targeted 54 Vbeta and 13 Jbeta TCR beta segments. In TCRdb, the immunoSEQ multiplex PCR reads were re-called with MiXCR into one record per CDR3 protein. Altogether some 130,000 distinct CDR3 sequences are present, around 94% being singletons, with the ten largest covering 0.1% to 0.15%.

The V gene is TRBV11-2, the J gene TRBJ1-2, with D maybe TRBD1 (6 bases). The clonotype comes from a human donor with multiple sclerosis. Source material: CD4+ T cells from PBMCs. CDR3 bases: TGTGCCAGCAGCCGTGGACAGAACTATGGCTACACCTTC. Protein sequence: CASSRGQNYGYTF.